The 8 T cell receptor beta chains reported below all come from one sample, sequenced in a study of T-cell reconstitution after alpha-beta-depleted transplantation in children. Construction of the TCRbeta library involved unique molecular identifiers. TCRdb re-analysed the PCR reads in MiXCR, keeping a single row per CDR3 protein. In the table there are about 400,000 distinct CDR3 sequences, roughly 15% of which are singletons. This material consisted of PBMCs, mostly from graft donor cells, taken 360 days after TCRalphabeta/CD19-depleted stem cell transplant. The receptor set was obtained from a boy younger than two who had a stem cell transplant for Wiskott-Aldrich syndrome, so the T cells may come from the graft donor.

This clonotype appeared a few times. Here the CDR3 DNA reads TGTGCCAGCAGCTTAAGGGGACACCGCACAGATACGCAGTATTTT. The encoded protein is CASSLRGHRTDTQYF. This rearrangement joins TRBV13 to TRBJ2-3, with D possibly being TRBD1 (6 bases). Trimming took 2 bases from V and 1 from J, leaving 10 bases between them. This CDR3 has 15 amino acids. In germline, CDR1 is PRHDT, CDR2 FYEKMQ (reference sequence).

This rearrangement joins TRBV7-2 to TRBJ2-7, with TRBD2 as a possible D gene (5 bases). The CDR3 extends over 13 amino acids. V lost 5 bases, J lost 4 bases, and 12 bases lay in between. CDR1 is SGHTA and CDR2 is FQGNSA in the germline V gene. The CDR3 here is CASSVTSNYEQYF. For the CDR3, the DNA is TGTGCCAGCAGCGTCACTAGTAATTACGAGCAGTACTTC.

The chain recombines TRBV5-1 with TRBJ2-7; a possible D gene is TRBD2 (6 bases). Germline CDR1 and CDR2: SGHRS and YFSETQ. V dropped 1 base and J dropped 1 base, with 9 bases sitting between them. The CDR3 contains 14 residues. The CDR3 reads CASSLPDYSYEQYF. The CDR3 nucleotides are TGCGCCAGCAGCTTGCCGGACTATTCCTACGAGCAGTACTTC.

J is TRBJ2-6 and V is TRBV12-3 or TRBV12-4; possible D gene TRBD2, 5 bases. V was shortened by 3 bases and J by 2 bases, with 17 bases between the two germline ends. The length of the CDR3 is 18 residues. The CDR3 coding sequence is TGTGCCAGCAGTTTTCGCGGGTCAGGTCGGGCTGGGGCCAACGTCCTGACTTTC. The encoded protein is CASSFRGSGRAGANVLTF.

The V call is TRBV6-5, the J call TRBJ2-7; D call uncertain. This CDR3 has 13 amino acids. Trimming cost V 3 bases and J 6 bases, with 12 bases left between them. Germline loops: CDR1 MNHEY, CDR2 SVGAGI. The CDR3 loop is CASSYLSEREQYF. The DNA of the CDR3 is TGTGCCAGCAGTTATCTGTCCGAGCGCGAGCAGTACTTC.

The rearrangement links TRBV12-3 or TRBV12-4 to TRBJ1-4, with TRBD1 matching 7 bases. There are 15 residues in the CDR3. The V and J ends lost 3 bases and 4 bases, in that order; junction bases with no gene match: 5. The CDR3: CASSFGDSYNEKLFF. As DNA, the CDR3 is TGTGCCAGCAGTTTTGGGGACAGTTATAATGAAAAACTGTTTTTT.

The table lists this clonotype with a few counts. This sequence joins TRBV5-6 and TRBJ2-3; weak D call: TRBD1 (6 bases). Per germline, CDR1 SGHDT and CDR2 YYEEEE. This CDR3 spans 14 amino acids. Deletions cut 4 bases from V and 4 bases from J, with 13 bases between. The CDR3 sequence is CASSVQGFADTQYF. The DNA for the CDR3 is TGTGCCAGCAGCGTCCAGGGGTTCGCAGATACGCAGTATTTT.

V and J are TRBV15 and TRBJ1-2; 9 bases agree with TRBD1. CDR3 size: 18 residues. Germline-derived CDR1 and CDR2 are LNHNV and YYDKDF (reference sequence). Germline trimming cut 0 bases from V and 4 bases from J; bases unmatched to any gene: 12. CDR3 region: CATSREPRDRERGYGYTF. The CDR3 nucleotides are TGTGCCACCAGCAGAGAACCCCGGGACAGGGAACGGGGCTATGGCTACACCTTC.